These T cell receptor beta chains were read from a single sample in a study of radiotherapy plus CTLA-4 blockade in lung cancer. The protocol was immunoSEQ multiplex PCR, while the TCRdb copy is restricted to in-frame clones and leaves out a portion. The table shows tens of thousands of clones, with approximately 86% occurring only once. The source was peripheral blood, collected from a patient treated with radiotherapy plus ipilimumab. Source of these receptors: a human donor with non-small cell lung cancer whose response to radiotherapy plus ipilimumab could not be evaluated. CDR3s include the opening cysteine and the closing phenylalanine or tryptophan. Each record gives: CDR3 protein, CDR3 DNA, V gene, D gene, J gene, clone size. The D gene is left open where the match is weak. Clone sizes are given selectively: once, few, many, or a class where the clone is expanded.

CASSLVFSGANVLTF,TGTGCCAGCAGTTTAGTCTTCTCTGGGGCCAACGTCCTGACTTTC,TRBV28,-,TRBJ2-6,-
CASSSPTGGAYGYTF,TGTGCCAGCAGCTCACCGACAGGGGGCGCGTATGGCTACACCTTC,TRBV7-9,TRBD1,TRBJ1-2,-
CASRQGTGLTDTQYF,TGTGCCAGCCGGCAAGGGACAGGACTCACAGATACGCAGTATTTT,TRBV6-1,TRBD1,TRBJ2-3,-
CASSKFTGAPGYTF,TGTGCCAGCAGCAAATTTACAGGGGCGCCAGGCTACACCTTC,TRBV9,TRBD1,TRBJ1-2,-
CASSPRVGDEQFF,TGTGCCAGCAGCCCCAGGGTTGGGGATGAGCAGTTCTTC,TRBV7-2,-,TRBJ2-1,-
CAITIGQRNTEAFF,TGTGCCATCACCATTGGACAGAGGAACACTGAAGCTTTCTTT,TRBV10-3,-,TRBJ1-1,few
CASSLSRGSGQLLRGEQFF,TGTGCCAGCAGCCTAAGTCGGGGGTCGGGACAGCTCCTGAGGGGTGAGCAGTTCTTC,TRBV4-2,-,TRBJ2-1,-
CASSVDLRPSYNEQFF,TGTGCCAGCAGCGTAGATTTGCGGCCTTCCTACAATGAGCAGTTCTTC,TRBV9,-,TRBJ2-1,-
CASSDFHGGRRNTEAFF,TGTGCCAGCAGTGACTTCCATGGAGGGCGGAGGAACACTGAAGCTTTCTTT,TRBV6-1,-,TRBJ1-1,-
CASSYARLNTEAFF,TGTGCCAGCAGTTACGCCAGATTGAACACTGAAGCTTTCTTT,TRBV6-6,-,TRBJ1-1,-
CSVGSGTYEQYF,TGCAGCGTTGGTAGCGGGACCTACGAGCAGTACTTC,TRBV29-1,TRBD2,TRBJ2-7,-
CASSSEARRGDTQYF,TGTGCCAGCAGCTCAGAAGCGAGAAGGGGGGATACGCAGTATTTT,TRBV6-9,-,TRBJ2-3,-